The sample holds many counts of the clone carrying this T cell receptor (beta chain). Its antigen is as yet unknown. Germline values: CDR1 LGHNA, CDR2 YNFKEQ. The CDR3 length is 15 residues. J gave up 7 bases and V 4 bases, and 9 bases lay outside the gene matches. The researchers produced TCR beta cDNA from 500 to 550 ng total RNA with a constant-region primer. For TCR beta, libraries were produced by three nested multiplex PCR rounds using slightly modified ARM-PCR. A C-beta reverse primer was combined with TRBV1-TRBV30 forward primers in the first two PCR rounds, and each round had roughly 9 cycles. One entry per CDR3 protein, called by TCRdb with MiXCR from the multiplex PCR reads. The repertoire holds almost 200,000 distinct CDR3 sequences, with around three fifths as singletons. The record originates from a study of tumor-infiltrating lymphocytes in primary liver carcinoma. As for the study in general: Tumor staging was T1-T3 N0M0; sizes spanned about 4.2 to 11 cm across. Study findings and constraints: The use of bulk unsorted samples meant that CD4+ and CD8+ repertoires were not compared.

Extraction also yielded germline DNA, while blood RNA was obtained from unsorted whole blood. Source material: peripheral blood. V usage is TRBV4-2 and J usage is TRBJ1-5; 8 bases align to TRBD1. The receptor's source is a woman between 55 and 75 years old with primary liver carcinoma and hepatitis B virus infection. The CDR3 DNA follows: TGTGCCAGCAGCCTACAGGGACAGGTTGACCAGCCCCAGCATTTT. It yields the protein CASSLQGQVDQPQHF.